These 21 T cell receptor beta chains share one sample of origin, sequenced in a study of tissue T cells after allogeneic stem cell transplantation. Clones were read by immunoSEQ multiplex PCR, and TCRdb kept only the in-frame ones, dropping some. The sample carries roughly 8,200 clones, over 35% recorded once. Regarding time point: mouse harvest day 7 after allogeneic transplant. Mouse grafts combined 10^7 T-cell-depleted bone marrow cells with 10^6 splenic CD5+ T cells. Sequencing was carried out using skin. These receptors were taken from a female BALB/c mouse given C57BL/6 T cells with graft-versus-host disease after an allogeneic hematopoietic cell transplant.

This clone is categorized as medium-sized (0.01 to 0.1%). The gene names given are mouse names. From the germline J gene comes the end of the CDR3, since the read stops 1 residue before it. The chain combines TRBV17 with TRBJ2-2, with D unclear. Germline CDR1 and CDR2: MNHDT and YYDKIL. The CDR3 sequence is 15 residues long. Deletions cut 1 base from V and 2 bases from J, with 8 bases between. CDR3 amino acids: CASSRGGWNTGQLYF. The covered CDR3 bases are TGTGCTAGCAGTAGAGGGGGATGGAACACCGGGCAGCTCTAC.

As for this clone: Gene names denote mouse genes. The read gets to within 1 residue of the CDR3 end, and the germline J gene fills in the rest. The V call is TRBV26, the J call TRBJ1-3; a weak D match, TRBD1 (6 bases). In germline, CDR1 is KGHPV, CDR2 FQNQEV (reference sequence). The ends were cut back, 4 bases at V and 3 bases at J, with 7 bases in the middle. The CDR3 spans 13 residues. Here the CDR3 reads CASSPRGGNTLYF. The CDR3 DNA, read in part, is TGTGCCAGCAGTCCCAGGGGTGGAAATACGCTCTAT.

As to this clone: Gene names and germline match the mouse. The part of the CDR3 DNA that was read is TGTGCCAGCAGTATAGAACTGGGGGATAGTCAAAACACCTTGTAC. Amino acid sequence: CASSIELGDSQNTLY. The whole CDR3 reads CASSIELGDSQNTLYF. This chain connects TRBV19 to TRBJ2-4; TRBD2 agrees at 8 bases. The read finishes 1 residue shy of the CDR3 end, and the germline J gene is used to complete it. V was clipped by 0 bases and J by 0 bases; unmatched bases: 3. Germline assignment: CDR1 FNHDT and CDR2 SITEND (reference sequence). The CDR3 has 16 residues. The full variable domain, with the rest looked up from reference TRBV19 and TRBJ2-4, is GGIITQTPKFLIGQEGQKLTLKCQQNFNHDTMYWYRQDSGKGLRLIYYSITENDLQKGDLSEGYDASREKKSSFSLTVTSAQKNEMAVFLCASSIELGDSQNTLYFGAGTRLSVL.

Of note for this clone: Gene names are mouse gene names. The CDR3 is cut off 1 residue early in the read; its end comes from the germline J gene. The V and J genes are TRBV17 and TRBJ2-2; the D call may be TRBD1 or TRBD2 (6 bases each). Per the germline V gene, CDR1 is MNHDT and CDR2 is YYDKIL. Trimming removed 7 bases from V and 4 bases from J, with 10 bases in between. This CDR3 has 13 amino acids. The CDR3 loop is CASTGGRTGQLYF. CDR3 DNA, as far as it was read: TGTGCTAGCACCGGGGGCCGCACCGGGCAGCTCTAC.

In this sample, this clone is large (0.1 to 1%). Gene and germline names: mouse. The CDR3 loop reads CASSPRDRRDAEQFF. The DNA read from the CDR3 is TGTGCAAGCAGCCCCCGGGACAGGAGAGATGCTGAGCAGTTC. The V call is TRBV16, the J call TRBJ2-1; 8 positions agree with TRBD1. The read ends 1 residue before the CDR3 terminus; that terminus is restored from the germline J gene. The CDR3 length is 15 residues. The germline V gene has CDR1 SGHSA and CDR2 FRNQAP. Unmatched junction bases numbered 8, after V lost 5 bases and J lost 5 bases. The full variable domain, completed using reference TRBV16 and TRBJ2-1, is NAGVIQTPRHKVTGKGQEATLWCEPISGHSAVFWYRQTIVQGLEFLTYFRNQAPIDDSGMPKERFSAQMPNQSHSTLKIQSTQPQDSAVYLCASSPRDRRDAEQFFGPGTRLTVL.

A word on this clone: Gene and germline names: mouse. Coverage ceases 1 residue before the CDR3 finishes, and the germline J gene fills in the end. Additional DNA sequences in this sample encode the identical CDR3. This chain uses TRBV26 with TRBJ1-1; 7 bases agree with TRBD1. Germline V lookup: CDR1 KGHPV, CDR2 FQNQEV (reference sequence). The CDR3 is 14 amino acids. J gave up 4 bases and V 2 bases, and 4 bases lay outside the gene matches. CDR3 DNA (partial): TGTGCCAGCAGTCTGAGGCAGGGGGGCACAGAAGTCTTC. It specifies CASSLRQGGTEVF. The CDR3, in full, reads CASSLRQGGTEVFF.

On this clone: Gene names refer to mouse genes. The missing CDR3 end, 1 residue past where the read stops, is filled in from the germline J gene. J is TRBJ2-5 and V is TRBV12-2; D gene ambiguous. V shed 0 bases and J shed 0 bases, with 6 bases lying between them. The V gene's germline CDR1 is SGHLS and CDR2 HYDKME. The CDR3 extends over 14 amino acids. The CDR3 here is CASSLEHNQDTQYF. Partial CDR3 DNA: TGTGCCAGCTCTCTCGAGCATAACCAAGACACCCAGTAC.

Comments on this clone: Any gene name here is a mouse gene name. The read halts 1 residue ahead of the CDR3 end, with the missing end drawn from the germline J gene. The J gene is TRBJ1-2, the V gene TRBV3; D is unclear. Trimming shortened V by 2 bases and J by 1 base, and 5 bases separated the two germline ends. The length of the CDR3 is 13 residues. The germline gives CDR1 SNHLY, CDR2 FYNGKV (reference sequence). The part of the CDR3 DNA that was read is TGTGCCAGCAGCTTAAGCCGAAACTCCGACTACACC. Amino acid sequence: CASSLSRNSDYT. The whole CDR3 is CASSLSRNSDYTF.

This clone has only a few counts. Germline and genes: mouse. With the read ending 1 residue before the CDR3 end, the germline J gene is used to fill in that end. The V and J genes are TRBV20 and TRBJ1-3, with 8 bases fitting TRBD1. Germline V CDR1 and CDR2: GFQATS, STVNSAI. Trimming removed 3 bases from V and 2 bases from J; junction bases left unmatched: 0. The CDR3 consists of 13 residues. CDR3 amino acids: CGARQGAGNTLYF. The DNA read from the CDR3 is TGTGGTGCTAGACAGGGGGCTGGAAATACGCTCTAT.

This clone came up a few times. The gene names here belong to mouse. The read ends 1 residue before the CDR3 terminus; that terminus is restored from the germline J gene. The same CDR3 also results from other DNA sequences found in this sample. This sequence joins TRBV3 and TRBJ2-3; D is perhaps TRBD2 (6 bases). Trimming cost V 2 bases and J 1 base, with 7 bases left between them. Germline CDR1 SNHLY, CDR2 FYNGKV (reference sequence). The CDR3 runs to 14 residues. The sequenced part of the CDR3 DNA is TGTGCCAGCAGCTTATTGGGGGGTGCAGAAACGCTGTAT. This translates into CASSLLGGAETLY. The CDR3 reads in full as CASSLLGGAETLYF.

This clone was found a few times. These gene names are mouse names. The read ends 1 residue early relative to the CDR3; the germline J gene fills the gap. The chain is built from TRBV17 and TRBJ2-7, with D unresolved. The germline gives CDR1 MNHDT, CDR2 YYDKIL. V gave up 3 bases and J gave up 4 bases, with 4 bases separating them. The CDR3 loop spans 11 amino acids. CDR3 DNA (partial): TGTGCTAGCAGTAGCCCATATGAACAGTAC. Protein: CASSSPYEQY. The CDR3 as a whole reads CASSSPYEQYF.

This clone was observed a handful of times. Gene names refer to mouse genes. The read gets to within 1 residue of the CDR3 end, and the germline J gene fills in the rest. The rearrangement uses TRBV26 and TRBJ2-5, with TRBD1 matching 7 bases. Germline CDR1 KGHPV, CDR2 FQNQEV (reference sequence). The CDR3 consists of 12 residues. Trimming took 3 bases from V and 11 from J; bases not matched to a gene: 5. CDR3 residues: CASSLRDSYQYF. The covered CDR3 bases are TGTGCCAGCAGTCTCCGGGACAGTTACCAGTAC. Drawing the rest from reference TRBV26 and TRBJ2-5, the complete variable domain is NSKVIQTPRYLVKGQGQKAKMRCIPEKGHPVVFWYQQNKNNEFKFLINFQNQEVLQQIDMTEKRFSAECPSNSPCSLEIQSSEAGDSALYLCASSLRDSYQYFGPGTRLLVL.

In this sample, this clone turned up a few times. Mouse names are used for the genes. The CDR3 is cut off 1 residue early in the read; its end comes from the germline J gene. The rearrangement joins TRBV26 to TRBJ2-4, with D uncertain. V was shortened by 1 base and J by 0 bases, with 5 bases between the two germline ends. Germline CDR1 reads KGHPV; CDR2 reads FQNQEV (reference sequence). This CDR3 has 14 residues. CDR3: CASSLWGSQNTLYF. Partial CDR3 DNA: TGTGCCAGCAGTCTGTGGGGAAGTCAAAACACCTTGTAC.

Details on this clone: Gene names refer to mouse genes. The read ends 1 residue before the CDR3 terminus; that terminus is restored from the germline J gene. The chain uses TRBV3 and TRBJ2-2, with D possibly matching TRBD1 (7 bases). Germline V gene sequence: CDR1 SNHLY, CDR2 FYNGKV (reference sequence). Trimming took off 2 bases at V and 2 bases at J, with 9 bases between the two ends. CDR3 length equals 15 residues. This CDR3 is CASSLKGANTGQLYF. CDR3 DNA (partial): TGTGCCAGCAGCTTAAAGGGGGCCAACACCGGGCAGCTCTAC.

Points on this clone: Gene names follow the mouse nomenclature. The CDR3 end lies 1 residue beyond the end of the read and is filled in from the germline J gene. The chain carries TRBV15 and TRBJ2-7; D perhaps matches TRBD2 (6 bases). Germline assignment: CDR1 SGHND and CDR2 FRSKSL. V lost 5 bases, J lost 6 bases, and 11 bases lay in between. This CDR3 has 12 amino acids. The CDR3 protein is CASSRAGGEQYF. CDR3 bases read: TGTGCCAGCAGTCGGGCGGGGGGTGAACAGTAC.

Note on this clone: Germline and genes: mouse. The CDR3 bases that were read are TGCTCCAGCAGTCAATGGGGAGGGAACACAGAAGTCTTC. It is translated as CSSSQWGGNTEVF. The full CDR3 sequence reads CSSSQWGGNTEVFF. This chain links TRBV23 with TRBJ1-1. The sequence runs out 1 residue before the end of the CDR3; the remainder is reconstructed from the germline J gene. The CDR3 length is 14 residues. The germline V gene encodes CDR1 KGHTA and CDR2 FQNQQP.

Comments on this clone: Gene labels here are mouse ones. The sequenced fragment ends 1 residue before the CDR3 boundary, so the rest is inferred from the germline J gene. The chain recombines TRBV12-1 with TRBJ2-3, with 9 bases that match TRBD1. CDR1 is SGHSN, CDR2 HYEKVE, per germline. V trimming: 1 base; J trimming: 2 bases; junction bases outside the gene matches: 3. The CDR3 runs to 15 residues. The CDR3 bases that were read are TGTGCCAGCTCTCTGGGGACAGGGTTTGCAGAAACGCTGTAT. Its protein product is CASSLGTGFAETLY. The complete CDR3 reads CASSLGTGFAETLYF.

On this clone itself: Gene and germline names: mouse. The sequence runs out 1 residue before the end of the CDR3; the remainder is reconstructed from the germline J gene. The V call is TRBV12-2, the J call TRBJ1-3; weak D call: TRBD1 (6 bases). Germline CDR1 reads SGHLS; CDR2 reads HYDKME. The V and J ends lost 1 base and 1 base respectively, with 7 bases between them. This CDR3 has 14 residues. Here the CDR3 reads CASSLTGSGNTLYF. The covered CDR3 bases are TGTGCCAGCTCTCTTACAGGGTCTGGAAATACGCTCTAT.

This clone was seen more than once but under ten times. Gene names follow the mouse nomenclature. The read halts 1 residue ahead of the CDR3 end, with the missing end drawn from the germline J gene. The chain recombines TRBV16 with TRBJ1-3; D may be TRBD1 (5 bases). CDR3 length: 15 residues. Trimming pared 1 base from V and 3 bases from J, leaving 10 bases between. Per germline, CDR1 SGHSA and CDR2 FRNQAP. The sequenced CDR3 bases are TGTGCAAGCAGCTTAGCCCAGGGCGGTGGAAATACGCTCTAT. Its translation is CASSLAQGGGNTLY. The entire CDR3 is CASSLAQGGGNTLYF.

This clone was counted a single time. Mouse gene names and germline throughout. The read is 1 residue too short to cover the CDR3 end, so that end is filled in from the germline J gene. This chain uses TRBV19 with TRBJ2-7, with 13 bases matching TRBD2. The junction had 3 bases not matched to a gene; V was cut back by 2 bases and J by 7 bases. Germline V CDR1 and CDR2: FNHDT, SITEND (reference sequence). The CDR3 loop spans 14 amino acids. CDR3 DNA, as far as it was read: TGTGCCAGCAGTATCGGACTGGGGGGGCGGGAACAGTAC. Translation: CASSIGLGGREQY. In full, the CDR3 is CASSIGLGGREQYF.

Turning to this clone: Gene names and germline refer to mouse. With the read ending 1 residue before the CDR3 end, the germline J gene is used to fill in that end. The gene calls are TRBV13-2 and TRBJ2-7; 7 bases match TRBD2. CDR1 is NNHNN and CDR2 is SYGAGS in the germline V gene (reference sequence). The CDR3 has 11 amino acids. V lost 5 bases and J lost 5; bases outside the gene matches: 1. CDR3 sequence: CASGWGDEQYF. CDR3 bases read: TGTGCCAGCGGGTGGGGGGATGAACAGTAC.